The clone carrying this T cell receptor beta chain appeared a single time. In the same sample, other DNA sequences code for this CDR3. Positive CCR7 selection of CD45RO-negative cells yielded the naive CD8 cells, and terminally differentiated effector memory CD45RA+ cells were excluded. These data are taken from a study of shared clonotypes between healthy human individuals. The table came from immunoSEQ multiplex PCR; TCRdb's copy has only in-frame clones and leaves some out. This table has about 2.1 million clones, about 93% appearing once. Looked up from germline, CDR1 is MNHEY and CDR2 is SMNVEV (reference sequence). The CDR3 consists of 13 residues. V was shortened by 3 bases and J by 2 bases, with 4 bases between the two germline ends.

J is TRBJ2-2 and V is TRBV27; no clear D. Sequenced: naive CD8+ T cells from PBMCs. The receptor comes from a man between 18 and 35 years old in good health. Some clones in this sample may be carry-over from other donors' samples. The CDR3 is CASSFSNTGELFF. The CDR3 DNA reads as TGTGCCAGCAGTTTCAGTAACACCGGGGAGCTGTTTTTT.